A selection of T cell receptor beta chains follows, all from one sample in a study of blood T cells in healthy people across ages. MiXCR, applied by TCRdb to the 5' RACE reads, yields one record per CDR3 protein. In the table there are about 1.6 million distinct CDR3 sequences, about 31% of which are singletons. The sample was blood. All receptors derive from a woman in her 30s in good health. The CDR3 runs from the conserved cysteine through the conserved F or W. A D gene is named only where the DNA matches it firmly. A clone size is listed for some rows: how often the clone was seen (once, few, many), or a class if it is expanded.

>TRBV7-3|TRBJ2-3|few|.
CASSLQGWSTDTQYF
TGTGCCAGCAGCCTACAGGGATGGAGCACAGATACGCAGTATTTT
>TRBV4-1|TRBJ2-3|few|.
CASSLNWNTDTQYF
TGCGCCAGCAGCCTCAACTGGAACACAGATACGCAGTATTTT
>TRBV12-3/TRBV12-4|TRBJ2-7|many|TRBD2
CASSPPGLAAYEQYF
TGTGCCAGCAGTCCTCCGGGACTAGCGGCGTACGAGCAGTACTTC
>TRBV5-6|TRBJ2-3|.|.
CASSLVSRLSTDTQYF
TGTGCCAGCAGCTTGGTCTCTCGCCTTAGCACAGATACGCAGTATTTT
>TRBV21-1|TRBJ1-5|.|.
CASSNFWGNQPQHF
TGTGCCAGCAGCAATTTCTGGGGCAATCAGCCCCAGCATTTT
>TRBV6-4|TRBJ2-1|.|.
CASSDGFADEQFF
TGTGCCAGCAGTGACGGTTTCGCGGATGAGCAGTTCTTC
>TRBV5-1|TRBJ1-4|once|.
CASSVMTATNEKLFF
TGCGCCAGCAGCGTAATGACAGCAACTAATGAAAAACTGTTTTTT
>TRBV7-2|TRBJ2-1|once|TRBD2
CASSLASLGWLAADNEQFF
TGTGCCAGCAGCTTAGCGTCCCTAGGTTGGCTAGCGGCCGACAATGAGCAGTTCTTC
>TRBV12-3/TRBV12-4|TRBJ2-7|.|.
CASTPRGTYEQYF
TGTGCCAGCACTCCCAGGGGCACCTACGAGCAGTACTTC
>TRBV5-1|TRBJ2-3|many|.
CASSPGNPGSTDTQYF
TGCGCCAGCAGCCCCGGGAATCCGGGTTCAACAGATACGCAGTATTTT
>TRBV27|TRBJ1-1|.|.
CASSLSRRQNTEAFF
TGTGCCAGCAGTTTATCCCGCCGACAGAACACTGAAGCTTTCTTT
>TRBV7-9|TRBJ2-3|.|TRBD1
CASSPTPGQGATDTQYF
TGTGCCAGCAGCCCGACTCCGGGACAGGGGGCCACAGATACGCAGTATTTT
>TRBV6-6|TRBJ2-4|few|TRBD2
CASSEPGGNIQYF
TGTGCCAGCAGCGAGCCGGGAGGAAACATTCAGTACTTC
>TRBV12-3/TRBV12-4|TRBJ2-3|many|.
CASSLGSGTDTQYF
TGTGCCAGCAGCTTAGGATCGGGCACAGATACGCAGTATTTT
>TRBV5-1|TRBJ2-6|.|TRBD2
CASSPGGTAGANVLTF
TGCGCCAGCAGCCCGGGGGGTACGGCTGGGGCCAACGTCCTGACTTTC
>TRBV9|TRBJ2-5|.|.
CASSVNPGGGETQYF
TGTGCCAGCAGCGTGAACCCAGGTGGGGGGGAGACCCAGTACTTC
>TRBV6-6|TRBJ2-1|.|TRBD2
CASSYPGTSGSLEQFF
TGTGCCAGCAGTTACCCCGGGACTAGCGGGAGTTTAGAGCAGTTCTTC
>TRBV7-8|TRBJ2-7|.|.
CASSLAGRYYEQYF
TGTGCCAGCAGCTTAGCAGGCAGATATTACGAGCAGTACTTC
>TRBV7-3|TRBJ1-1|.|TRBD1
CASSEGPTGVTEAFF
TGTGCCAGCAGCGAAGGTCCGACAGGGGTTACTGAAGCTTTCTTT
>TRBV30|TRBJ2-3|few|.
CAWSVYRSTDTQYF
TGTGCCTGGAGTGTATACAGAAGCACAGATACGCAGTATTTT
>TRBV29-1|TRBJ1-5|few|.
CSVADELPQPQHF
TGCAGCGTTGCCGACGAATTGCCCCAGCCCCAGCATTTT
>TRBV7-9|TRBJ1-1|.|.
CASTRTVNTEAFF
TGTGCCAGCACCAGGACGGTGAACACTGAAGCTTTCTTT
>TRBV10-1|TRBJ2-7|.|TRBD2
CASSEVGAGWYEQYF
TGCGCCAGCAGCGAGGTGGGAGCGGGATGGTACGAGCAGTACTTC
>TRBV6-1|TRBJ2-1|.|TRBD2
CASSEKFSGLAGSYNEQFF
TGTGCCAGCAGTGAAAAGTTTTCGGGACTAGCGGGGTCTTACAATGAGCAGTTCTTC
>TRBV6-6|TRBJ1-4|few|.
CASTSGQNNEKLFF
TGTGCCAGCACCTCAGGACAGAATAATGAAAAACTGTTTTTT
>TRBV5-1|TRBJ1-1|few|.
CASSLLGPMNTEAFF
TGCGCCAGCAGCTTGTTAGGGCCAATGAACACTGAAGCTTTCTTT
>TRBV4-1|TRBJ2-3|.|TRBD2
CASSQVGTKTDTQYF
TGCGCCAGCAGCCAAGTTGGGACTAAGACAGATACGCAGTATTTT
>TRBV12-3/TRBV12-4|TRBJ2-7|few|TRBD1
CASSPVRDRSYEQYF
TGTGCCAGCAGTCCGGTCCGGGACAGGTCGTACGAGCAGTACTTC
>TRBV21-1|TRBJ1-4|few|.
CASSIRGGRPNEKLFF
TGTGCCAGCAGCATCCGAGGGGGAAGACCTAATGAAAAACTGTTTTTT
>TRBV20-1|TRBJ1-2|.|.
CSAPPADFCGYTF
TGCAGTGCTCCCCCGGCCGACTTCTGTGGCTACACCTTC
>TRBV21-1|TRBJ1-5|.|.
CAGSKTGTINQPQHF
TGTGCCGGCAGCAAAACCGGGACAATAAATCAGCCCCAGCATTTT
>TRBV27|TRBJ2-1|.|.
CASSLISGTFLQDNEQFF
TGTGCCAGCAGTTTAATATCCGGGACATTCCTTCAGGACAATGAGCAGTTCTTC
>TRBV9|TRBJ2-3|.|.
CASSVWTGPGGGTDTQYF
TGTGCCAGCAGCGTTTGGACAGGTCCCGGGGGGGGCACAGATACGCAGTATTTT
>TRBV11-1|TRBJ1-4|once|.
CASSTGRRSEKLFF
TGTGCCAGCAGCACGGGGCGACGGAGCGAAAAACTGTTTTTT
>TRBV11-2|TRBJ1-5|.|.
CASSPGVSSNQPQHF
TGTGCCAGCAGCCCAGGGGTTAGTAGCAATCAGCCCCAGCATTTT
>TRBV2|TRBJ2-1|.|.
CASSEAPGLFNEQFF
TGTGCCAGCAGTGAAGCGCCGGGGTTATTCAATGAGCAGTTCTTC
>TRBV10-2|TRBJ1-2|.|.
CASSEAIEDGYTF
TGCGCCAGCTCTGAGGCAATAGAGGATGGCTACACCTTC
>TRBV12-3/TRBV12-4|TRBJ2-7|few|.
CASSLRRVAYEQYF
TGTGCCAGCAGTTTGAGGAGGGTAGCCTACGAGCAGTACTTC
>TRBV4-1|TRBJ1-5|few|TRBD1
CASRQGWQPQHF
TGCGCCAGCCGACAGGGGTGGCAGCCCCAGCATTTT
>TRBV20-1|TRBJ2-5|.|.
CSALRRGETQYF
TGCAGTGCCCTTCGACGAGGAGAGACCCAGTACTTC
>TRBV5-1|TRBJ2-5|many|TRBD1
CASSLGDRGQETQYF
TGTGCCAGCAGTTTAGGAGACAGGGGCCAAGAGACCCAGTACTTC
>TRBV5-1|TRBJ2-5|.|.
CASSLGGGEEETQYF
TGCGCCAGCAGCTTGGGAGGGGGGGAAGAAGAGACCCAGTACTTC
>TRBV24-1|TRBJ1-2|.|.
CATSTPGQQDGYTF
TGTGCCACCAGTACCCCTGGACAGCAGGATGGCTACACCTTC
>TRBV3-1|TRBJ2-7|.|TRBD2
CASSQSGGAPEQYF
TGTGCCAGCAGCCAAAGCGGGGGGGCCCCCGAGCAGTACTTC
>TRBV5-1|TRBJ2-1|many|.
CASSPAKGLIYEQFF
TGCGCCAGCAGCCCAGCCAAGGGGCTAATCTATGAGCAGTTCTTC
>TRBV20-1|TRBJ1-2|.|TRBD1
CSASNGQGADYGYTF
TGCAGTGCTAGTAACGGACAGGGGGCGGACTATGGCTACACCTTC
>TRBV27|TRBJ2-1|few|TRBD2
CASSMLAADNEQFF
TGTGCCAGCAGTATGCTAGCGGCGGACAATGAGCAGTTCTTC
>TRBV7-2|TRBJ2-1|.|.
CASTTFFPNGQFF
TGTGCCAGCACAACTTTCTTTCCCAATGGGCAGTTCTTC
>TRBV4-1|TRBJ1-6|.|TRBD1
CASSHKPKQGVDSPLHF
TGCGCCAGCAGCCATAAACCCAAACAGGGGGTTGATTCACCCCTCCACTTT
>TRBV6-5|TRBJ2-5|few|TRBD1
CASSNTGGAGETQYF
TGTGCCAGCAGTAATACAGGGGGCGCGGGGGAGACCCAGTACTTC
>TRBV10-1|TRBJ1-1|.|.
CASSELESGGLRTEAFF
TGCGCCAGCAGTGAGTTGGAGAGCGGGGGGCTTAGGACTGAAGCTTTCTTT
>TRBV29-1|TRBJ2-5|few|TRBD2
CSDTSGEETQYF
TGCAGCGACACTAGCGGGGAGGAGACCCAGTACTTC
>TRBV9|TRBJ2-3|few|.
CASSVLATDTQYF
TGTGCCAGCAGCGTACTAGCCACAGATACGCAGTATTTT
>TRBV28|TRBJ1-2|few|.
CASSPARQNYGYTF
TGTGCCAGCAGTCCTGCCCGACAGAACTATGGCTACACCTTC
>TRBV4-1|TRBJ2-1|.|TRBD2
CASSQVPGGVYNEQFF
TGCGCCAGCAGCCAAGTTCCCGGGGGGGTCTACAATGAGCAGTTCTTC
>TRBV21-1|TRBJ2-7|few|.
CASSKGDQTGSGYEQYF
TGTGCCAGCAGCAAAGGAGACCAGACAGGATCGGGGTACGAGCAGTACTTC
>TRBV5-1|TRBJ2-5|.|.
CASSPEIAGETQYF
TGCGCCAGCAGCCCCGAGATAGCCGGAGAGACCCAGTACTTC
>TRBV27|TRBJ1-1|.|.
CASSLSRTMNTEAFF
TGTGCCAGCAGTTTAAGTAGGACAATGAACACTGAAGCTTTCTTT
>TRBV3-1|TRBJ1-5|.|.
CASSQEALSNQPQHF
TGTGCCAGCAGCCAAGAGGCCCTTAGCAATCAGCCCCAGCATTTT